This paragraph reports one T cell receptor (beta chain). Its target is not known. The entry originates in a study of T cell responses to AZD1222 COVID-19 vaccine. Study details: Pooling was applied to second doses at about 4 or about 12 weeks.

CDR1 SGHNT and CDR2 YYREEE come from the germline V gene (reference sequence). This CDR3 contains 15 residues. The ends were cut back, 6 bases at V and 3 bases at J, with 19 bases in the middle. Findings and caveats of the study: Every sample of the repertoires postdated the peak T cell response. The donor group comprised mostly white British people and more females; the analysis possibly underestimated clonal diversity.

TCRdb keeps only in-frame clones here, not all; method: immunoSEQ multiplex PCR. The repertoire holds over 100,000 clones, with roughly 86% as singletons. The chain combines TRBV5-4 with TRBJ2-7; unclear D gene. Sequenced material: peripheral blood, taken on day 0 of AZD1222 vaccination. The clonotype originates from an adult in good health. The CDR3: CASNVGGRSSYEQYF. CDR3 in DNA: TGTGCCAGCAACGTTGGTGGTCGGAGTAGCTACGAGCAGTACTTC.